Sequencing of this TCR beta chain was carried out in a study of cytomegalovirus exposure and HLA in healthy donors. Overall study findings and caveats: Altogether, 160 or so TCR beta chains were recorded as cytomegalovirus-associated. An Asian-associated ancestry cluster reportedly showed fewer N-insertions than the roughly 670-donor mean in a later analysis.

CDR1 is SGHRS and CDR2 is YFSETQ in the germline V gene. The CDR3 is made up of 14 amino acids. J lost 6 bases, V lost 4 bases, and 8 bases had no gene match. A multiplex PCR was run with 60 Vbeta primers and 13 Jbeta primers. Produced via immunoSEQ multiplex PCR; TCRdb's table is partial and in-frame only. The repertoire holds 130,000 to 150,000 clones, with roughly 80% as singletons. This clone was detected a few times. Its antigen remains unknown. Donors had nominal health at sampling but likely had unrecorded immune exposures. Source material: PBMCs. This sequence was found in a woman in her thirties or forties in good health and CMV-seropositive. The chain recombines TRBV5-1 with TRBJ1-2; 8 bases fit TRBD1. In DNA form, the CDR3 reads TGCGCCAGCAGCCTAGGACAGGGACCCGATGGCTACACCTTC. It translates to CASSLGQGPDGYTF.